The clone carrying this TCR beta chain has a count of ten or more. CDR3 length equals 16 residues. The V end was cut by 2 bases, the J end by 4 bases, with 17 bases between. This entry comes from a study of response to subunit inactivated influenza vaccine. TCRdb passed the RT-PCR reads through MiXCR, listing each CDR3 protein once. The data show 800,000 or so distinct CDR3 sequences, approximately 22% seen once. The material was PBMCs from blood, obtained approximately 5 days after vaccination. The clonotype comes from a man aged 45-60 years who received an inactivated influenza vaccine. This chain connects TRBV12-3 or TRBV12-4 to TRBJ1-1, with a possible D match to TRBD1 (5 bases). The CDR3 coding sequence is TGTGCCAGCAGTTTACTGAGGTTACTTGGGGCCACTGAAGCTTTCTTT. It translates to CASSLLRLLGATEAFF.